Following are 21 T cell receptor beta chains from one sample sequenced in a study of regulatory T cells in long-lasting Graves disease. For TCR beta, libraries came from iRepertoire HTBI primers and Arm-PCR of CDR3 regions. TCRdb re-called the multiplex PCR reads through MiXCR, storing one row per CDR3 protein. The sample contains around 330,000 distinct CDR3 sequences, over 15% of which appear only once. Time point described: newly diagnosed GD, antithyroid drugs for less than 3 months. RNA from PBMCs was the source of the TCR library. Material: peripheral blood mononuclear cells (PBMCs), obtained at new diagnosis, from a patient treated with antithyroid drugs. The receptors derive from a female donor with Graves disease.

As to this clonotype: Just one base apart from a much larger clone, this may be a read error. Lacking the conserved final phenylalanine or tryptophan, this CDR3 likely reflects a read error. The rearrangement uses TRBV20-1 and TRBJ1-4; D not resolved. Germline CDR1 reads DFQATT; CDR2 reads SNEGSKA (reference sequence). This CDR3 comprises 17 residues. The V and J ends lost 4 bases and 1 base respectively, with 19 bases between them. Here the CDR3 reads CSATSGFGLGTNEKLFS. In DNA form, the CDR3 reads TGCAGTGCTACCTCGGGGTTCGGGTTAGGAACTAATGAAAAACTGTTTTCT.

This clonotype occurred many times. The chain has TRBV7-2 and TRBJ1-1; 9 bases are shared with TRBD1. There are 19 residues in the CDR3. V lost 1 base, J lost 4 bases, and 16 bases stayed unmatched. Germline V CDR1 and CDR2: SGHTA, FQGNSA. The CDR3 region has the DNA TGTGCCAGCAGCTTAGTTCGGGGACAGGGTATTTTTCCTGGCACTGAAGCTTTCTTT. It encodes CASSLVRGQGIFPGTEAFF.

At least ten counts were recorded for this clonotype. DNA of the CDR3: TGTGCCAGCAGTTGGGAAGCAGGACGTACTTCCTACGAGCAGTACTTC. It specifies CASSWEAGRTSYEQYF. The V call is TRBV28, the J call TRBJ2-7; no clear D. Trimming left V 4 bases short and J 1 base short, with 17 bases between. In germline, CDR1 is MDHEN, CDR2 SYDVKM. This CDR3 comprises 16 residues.

A remark on this clonotype: The junction differs from germline at one of its ends, possibly a read error. The V call is TRBV12-3 or TRBV12-4, the J call TRBJ2-7; no clear D. This CDR3 has 13 amino acids. Written as DNA, the CDR3 is TGTGCCAGCACTCCAGCCCCCCGGTACGAGCAGTGCTTC. It is translated as CASTPAPRYEQCF.

This clonotype was picked up a small number of times. This chain connects TRBV5-1 to TRBJ2-1; 8 nucleotides match TRBD1. The CDR3 extends over 16 amino acids. The ends lost 0 bases at V and 7 bases at J; junction bases unmatched: 9. In germline, CDR1 is SGHRS, CDR2 YFSETQ. In DNA, the CDR3 is TGCGCCAGCAGCTTGGATGGGACAGGTTTTAAGAATGAGCAGTTCTTC. This translates into CASSLDGTGFKNEQFF.

This clonotype was recorded many times. This chain connects TRBV7-8 to TRBJ2-7; no clear D gene. The CDR3 totals 14 residues. V shed 5 bases and J shed 1 base, with 12 bases lying between them. CDR1 and CDR2 from the germline V gene are SGHVS and FQNEAQ. The CDR3 nucleotides are TGTGCCAGCAGCCCGATTTTATTTTCCTACGAGCAGTACTTC. Its translation: CASSPILFSYEQYF.

This clonotype has ten or more counts. It may be a read error: a sequence one base away is much more abundant. This chain uses TRBV5-4 with TRBJ1-2, with D unclear. Trimming stripped 4 bases from V and 0 bases from J, with 1 base between. The germline V gene has CDR1 SGHNT and CDR2 YYREEE (reference sequence). The CDR3 has 11 amino acids. The CDR3 coding sequence is TGTGCCAGCAGCGCTAACTATGGCTACACCTTC. Translated, it gives CASSANYGYTF.

This clonotype was recorded at least ten times. J is TRBJ2-1 and V is TRBV5-1; TRBD2 matches 7 bases. Germline trimming cut 2 bases from V and 5 bases from J; bases unmatched to any gene: 19. The CDR3 consists of 19 residues. Germline lookup yields CDR1 SGHRS and CDR2 YFSETQ. This CDR3 reads CASSFFGRAGSFWHNEQFF. The CDR3 DNA reads TGCGCCAGCAGCTTCTTCGGCAGAGCGGGATCTTTTTGGCACAATGAGCAGTTCTTC.

V and J are TRBV12-3 or TRBV12-4 and TRBJ2-2, with 7 bases matching TRBD1. Losses at the gene ends were 5 bases for V and 3 bases for J; bases not matched to a gene: 9. The CDR3 totals 16 residues. This CDR3 reads CASSRRQGWDTGELFF. DNA for the CDR3: TGTGCCAGCAGTCGCCGACAGGGATGGGACACCGGGGAGCTGTTTTTT.

The rearrangement links TRBV12-3 or TRBV12-4 to TRBJ2-7; TRBD1 matches at 10 bases. The V and J ends lost 3 bases and 3 bases, in that order; junction bases with no gene match: 8. This CDR3 has 16 residues. CDR3 DNA sequence: TGTGCCAGCAGTTTGGGGACAGGGGAACGGTGCTACGAGCAGTACTTC. It codes for CASSLGTGERCYEQYF.

In its sample, this clonotype was seen many times. The gene calls are TRBV19 and TRBJ2-1; tentatively, D is TRBD1 (6 bases). There are 14 residues in the CDR3. The germline V gene encodes CDR1 LNHDA and CDR2 SQIVND (reference sequence). The V end was cut by 5 bases, the J end by 9 bases, with 17 bases between. DNA of the CDR3: TGTGCCAGTAGTCCCCCACAGGGAAGACGTGAGCAGTTCTTC. Translation gives CASSPPQGRREQFF.

The chain is built from TRBV18 and TRBJ2-4; 8 bases align to TRBD1. There are 15 residues in the CDR3. The V gene end was trimmed by 3 bases and the J gene end by 4 bases; junction bases not matched to a gene: 5. CDR1 KGHSH and CDR2 LQKENI come from the germline V gene. CDR3 sequence: CASSPRTGPKNIQYF. CDR3 DNA sequence: TGTGCCAGCTCACCCCGGACAGGGCCAAAAAACATTCAGTACTTC.

This rearrangement joins TRBV2 to TRBJ2-4; unclear D gene. The DNA end is more similar to TRBJ1-2, so the J call may be wrong. The CDR3 has 12 residues. The V gene's germline CDR1 is SNHLY and CDR2 FYNNEI. This CDR3 is CASSVALPGYTF. The CDR3 DNA reads TGTGCCAGCAGTGTGGCTCTTCCTGGCTACACCTTC.

This clonotype was observed many times. The gene calls are TRBV7-8 and TRBJ2-7; TRBD1 agrees at 10 bases. The CDR3 is 16 residues long. V was pared by 5 bases and J by 3 bases, with 10 bases of the junction left unmatched. Germline V gives CDR1 SGHVS, CDR2 FQNEAQ. CDR3 sequence: CASSRYPTGGIYEQYF. CDR3 DNA: TGTGCCAGCAGCCGATACCCGACAGGGGGCATCTACGAGCAGTACTTC. The full variable domain, rest sourced from reference TRBV7-8 and TRBJ2-7, is GAGVSQSPRYKVAKRGQDVALRCDPISGHVSLFWYQQALGQGPEFLTYFQNEAQLDKSGLPSDRFFAERPEGSVSTLKIQRTQQEDSAVYLCASSRYPTGGIYEQYFGPGTRLTVT.

This clonotype appeared many times. The rearrangement joins TRBV28 to TRBJ2-1; a possible D gene is TRBD2 (5 bases). The V end lost 8 bases, the J end lost 7 bases, and 12 bases lay between the germline ends. CDR1 and CDR2 from the germline V gene are MDHEN and SYDVKM. The CDR3 sequence is 12 residues long. CDR3 amino acids: CASLRVGNEQFF. The CDR3 region has the DNA TGTGCCAGCTTGAGGGTGGGTAATGAGCAGTTCTTC.

This clonotype appeared a few times. The chain carries TRBV20-1 and TRBJ2-1; 14 bases fit TRBD2. J lost 8 bases, V lost 6 bases, and 3 bases had no gene match. The CDR3 totals 13 residues. Germline CDR1 is DFQATT and CDR2 is SNEGSKA (reference sequence). The CDR3 spells CSAGTSGSYEQFF. Written as DNA, the CDR3 is TGCAGTGCCGGGACTAGCGGGAGTTATGAGCAGTTCTTC.

The sample holds many counts of this clonotype. J is TRBJ1-1 and V is TRBV28; tentatively, D is TRBD1 (6 bases). The V end was cut by 2 bases, the J end by 0 bases, with 10 bases between. This CDR3 has 15 amino acids. Germline V CDR1 and CDR2: MDHEN, SYDVKM. The CDR3 DNA is TGTGCCAGCAGTTTACCGGGACAATTGAACACTGAAGCTTTCTTT. Translating gives CASSLPGQLNTEAFF.

The sample holds many counts of this clonotype. The chain couples TRBV2 to TRBJ2-3, with a tentative D call TRBD2 (5 bases). Trimming cost V 2 bases and J 4 bases, with 10 bases left between them. The germline V gene has CDR1 SNHLY and CDR2 FYNNEI. The CDR3 is 14 residues long. The CDR3 DNA reads as TGTGCCAGCAGTGAAATGGCGGGCCCAGATACGCAGTATTTT. This gives the protein CASSEMAGPDTQYF. The entire variable domain, with the rest obtained from reference TRBV2 and TRBJ2-3, is as follows: EPEVTQTPSHQVTQMGQEVILRCVPISNHLYFYWYRQILGQKVEFLVSFYNNEISEKSEIFDDQFSVERPDGSNFTLKIRSTKLEDSAMYFCASSEMAGPDTQYFGPGTRLTVL.

Ten or more counts support this clonotype. This chain joins TRBV6-1 and TRBJ2-5; D gene uncertain. The CDR3 sequence is 15 residues long. The V end lost 0 bases, the J end lost 5 bases, and 13 bases lay between the germline ends. Germline V CDR1 and CDR2: MNHNS, SASEGT. The CDR3 DNA is TGTGCCAGCAGTGAAGCATTCCTAGTCCGGGAGACCCAGTACTTC. This gives the protein CASSEAFLVRETQYF.

V gene TRBV12-3 or TRBV12-4 combines with J gene TRBJ1-2; possibly TRBD1 for D (6 bases). The CDR3 consists of 16 residues. V was clipped by 3 bases and J by 5 bases, with 19 bases between them. The CDR3 DNA follows: TGTGCCAGCAGTTTCACGCGGACAGAGGCAGCGTATGGCTACACCTTC. Its protein product is CASSFTRTEAAYGYTF.

This clonotype has at least ten counts. This chain connects TRBV29-1 to TRBJ2-5; TRBD1 matches 8 bases. Germline CDR1 reads SQVTM; CDR2 reads ANQGSEA. This CDR3 has 14 residues. V was pared by 3 bases and J by 4 bases, with 7 bases of the junction left unmatched. The CDR3 protein is CSVERSGGGETQYF. CDR3 nucleotides: TGCAGCGTTGAGCGTTCAGGGGGCGGAGAGACCCAGTACTTC.